This is a list of T cell receptor beta chains from one sample in a study of blood T cell repertoires in COVID-19. The protocol was immunoSEQ multiplex PCR, while the TCRdb copy is restricted to in-frame clones and leaves out a portion. The sample has more than 250,000 clones; approximately 90% are singletons. Sequencing used peripheral blood. The receptor set was obtained from a woman aged 45 to 65 with COVID-19, enrolled during active disease. Both conserved end residues are part of each CDR3. D genes are given only for firm matches. Only part of the rows carry a size: once, few, many, or a class if the clone is expanded.

abundance: -; d_gene: TRBD2; v_gene: TRBV9; j_gene: TRBJ2-1; CDR3aa: CASSPSGTALDEQFF; CDR3nt: TGTGCCAGCAGCCCCAGCGGGACCGCCTTGGATGAGCAGTTCTTC
abundance: -; d_gene: -; v_gene: TRBV5-1; j_gene: TRBJ2-5; CDR3aa: CASSPGGGRETQYF; CDR3nt: TGCGCCAGCAGCCCCGGCGGCGGTCGGGAGACCCAGTACTTC
abundance: once; d_gene: TRBD2; v_gene: TRBV4-3; j_gene: TRBJ2-1; CDR3aa: CASSRGTSGRHEQFF; CDR3nt: TGCGCCAGCAGCCGCGGGACTAGCGGGAGACATGAGCAGTTCTTC
abundance: -; d_gene: -; v_gene: TRBV9; j_gene: TRBJ1-3; CDR3aa: CASSVQSHSGNTIYF; CDR3nt: TGTGCCAGCAGCGTACAGTCCCACTCTGGAAACACCATATATTTT
abundance: -; d_gene: TRBD2; v_gene: TRBV5-1; j_gene: TRBJ2-1; CDR3aa: CASSFWLAGGNEQFF; CDR3nt: TGCGCCAGCAGCTTTTGGCTAGCGGGGGGCAATGAGCAGTTCTTC
abundance: -; d_gene: -; v_gene: TRBV7-2; j_gene: TRBJ1-1; CDR3aa: CASSFYSGRTEAFF; CDR3nt: TGTGCCAGCAGCTTCTATAGCGGGAGGACTGAAGCTTTCTTT
abundance: -; d_gene: TRBD1; v_gene: TRBV2; j_gene: TRBJ2-6; CDR3aa: CAIRQGSSGANVLTF; CDR3nt: TGTGCCATAAGACAGGGTAGCTCTGGGGCCAACGTCCTGACTTTC
abundance: -; d_gene: -; v_gene: TRBV6-1; j_gene: TRBJ1-1; CDR3aa: CASSDTPGTEAFF; CDR3nt: TGTGCCAGCAGTGACACGCCAGGGACTGAAGCTTTCTTT
abundance: -; d_gene: TRBD1; v_gene: TRBV5-4; j_gene: TRBJ1-2; CDR3aa: CASSLDRAHGYTF; CDR3nt: TGTGCCAGCAGCTTAGACAGGGCCCATGGCTACACCTTC
abundance: -; d_gene: TRBD2; v_gene: TRBV6-5; j_gene: TRBJ2-1; CDR3aa: CASSYGLAGYNEQFF; CDR3nt: TGTGCCAGCAGTTACGGGCTAGCGGGTTACAATGAGCAGTTCTTC
abundance: -; d_gene: -; v_gene: TRBV7-2; j_gene: TRBJ1-3; CDR3aa: CASSQGGGNTIYF; CDR3nt: TGTGCCAGCAGCCAAGGGGGTGGAAACACCATATATTTT
abundance: -; d_gene: -; v_gene: TRBV7-2; j_gene: TRBJ1-1; CDR3aa: CASSLNWLQGRGTEAFF; CDR3nt: TGTGCCAGCAGCTTAAATTGGCTCCAGGGGCGAGGCACTGAAGCTTTCTTT
abundance: -; d_gene: TRBD1; v_gene: TRBV30; j_gene: TRBJ1-5; CDR3aa: CAWSLGQGQGQPQHF; CDR3nt: TGTGCCTGGAGTTTAGGACAGGGACAGGGTCAGCCCCAGCATTTT
abundance: -; d_gene: -; v_gene: TRBV19; j_gene: TRBJ2-7; CDR3aa: CASSIGPQAASYEQYF; CDR3nt: TGTGCCAGTAGTATAGGACCCCAAGCGGCATCCTACGAGCAGTACTTC
abundance: -; d_gene: -; v_gene: TRBV30; j_gene: TRBJ1-4; CDR3aa: CAWSVLKSQGSEKLFF; CDR3nt: TGTGCCTGGAGTGTACTGAAATCACAGGGAAGTGAAAAACTGTTTTTT
abundance: -; d_gene: TRBD1; v_gene: TRBV19; j_gene: TRBJ1-5; CDR3aa: CASSIGDRVRDQPQHF; CDR3nt: TGTGCCAGTAGTATAGGGGACAGGGTACGGGATCAGCCCCAGCATTTT
abundance: -; d_gene: TRBD2; v_gene: TRBV9; j_gene: TRBJ2-7; CDR3aa: CASSVAAGGPYEQYF; CDR3nt: TGTGCCAGCAGCGTAGCAGCGGGAGGGCCTTACGAGCAGTACTTC
abundance: -; d_gene: -; v_gene: TRBV3-1/TRBV3-2; j_gene: TRBJ2-7; CDR3aa: CASSQETHRTAYEQYF; CDR3nt: TGTGCCAGCAGCCAAGAAACCCACAGGACGGCCTACGAGCAGTACTTC
abundance: -; d_gene: -; v_gene: TRBV18; j_gene: TRBJ2-5; CDR3aa: CASSPTRGGETQYF; CDR3nt: TGTGCCAGCTCACCAACCAGGGGAGGGGAGACCCAGTACTTC
abundance: -; d_gene: TRBD1; v_gene: TRBV5-4; j_gene: TRBJ1-1; CDR3aa: CASSSFGQGKTYTEAFF; CDR3nt: TGTGCCAGCAGCTCCTTTGGACAGGGGAAGACGTACACTGAAGCTTTCTTT
abundance: -; d_gene: TRBD2; v_gene: TRBV5-1; j_gene: TRBJ2-1; CDR3aa: CASSFSAGGNNEQFF; CDR3nt: TGCGCCAGCAGCTTCTCAGCGGGAGGGAACAATGAGCAGTTCTTC
abundance: once; d_gene: -; v_gene: TRBV3-1/TRBV3-2; j_gene: TRBJ1-2; CDR3aa: CASSQERGNGYTF; CDR3nt: TGTGCCAGCAGCCAAGAAAGGGGGAATGGCTACACCTTC
abundance: -; d_gene: TRBD1; v_gene: TRBV18; j_gene: TRBJ2-3; CDR3aa: CASSPRARGPGTDTQYF; CDR3nt: TGTGCCAGCTCACCAAGAGCTAGGGGGCCGGGCACAGATACGCAGTATTTT
abundance: -; d_gene: TRBD1; v_gene: TRBV7-2; j_gene: TRBJ1-5; CDR3aa: CASSPFQGADQPQHF; CDR3nt: TGTGCCAGCAGCCCATTTCAGGGGGCAGATCAGCCCCAGCATTTT
abundance: few; d_gene: -; v_gene: TRBV3-1/TRBV3-2; j_gene: TRBJ1-1; CDR3aa: CASSQDTVWTEAFF; CDR3nt: TGTGCCAGCAGCCAAGACACGGTGTGGACTGAAGCTTTCTTT
abundance: -; d_gene: TRBD1; v_gene: TRBV28; j_gene: TRBJ1-5; CDR3aa: CASSLIFQGVRNQPQHF; CDR3nt: TGTGCCAGCAGTTTAATATTTCAGGGGGTTCGAAATCAGCCCCAGCATTTT
abundance: -; d_gene: TRBD1; v_gene: TRBV11-3; j_gene: TRBJ1-1; CDR3aa: CASNQGAQIFF; CDR3nt: TGTGCCAGCAACCAGGGGGCGCAGATCTTCTTT
abundance: -; d_gene: -; v_gene: TRBV6-5; j_gene: TRBJ1-1; CDR3aa: CASSYPSQGRTEAFF; CDR3nt: TGTGCCAGCAGTTACCCCTCCCAGGGGCGGACTGAAGCTTTCTTT
abundance: -; d_gene: TRBD2; v_gene: TRBV30; j_gene: TRBJ2-2; CDR3aa: CAWSGGLAGTGELFF; CDR3nt: TGTGCCTGGAGTGGGGGACTAGCGGGCACCGGGGAGCTGTTTTTT
abundance: -; d_gene: TRBD1; v_gene: TRBV24-1; j_gene: TRBJ2-1; CDR3aa: CATSDQDRKAEGEQFF; CDR3nt: TGTGCCACCAGTGATCAGGACAGGAAAGCGGAAGGTGAGCAGTTCTTC
abundance: -; d_gene: -; v_gene: TRBV2; j_gene: TRBJ2-6; CDR3aa: CASSEGRAGANVLTF; CDR3nt: TGTGCCAGCAGTGAAGGGAGGGCTGGGGCCAACGTCCTGACTTTC
abundance: -; d_gene: -; v_gene: TRBV3-1/TRBV3-2; j_gene: TRBJ1-6; CDR3aa: CASSHAQTGGSPLHF; CDR3nt: TGTGCCAGCAGCCATGCCCAGACAGGCGGGTCACCCCTCCACTTT
abundance: once; d_gene: -; v_gene: TRBV5-1; j_gene: TRBJ2-5; CDR3aa: CASSGPKQETQYF; CDR3nt: TGCGCCAGCAGCGGGCCGAAACAAGAGACCCAGTACTTC
abundance: once; d_gene: -; v_gene: TRBV28; j_gene: TRBJ2-7; CDR3aa: CASSLWSSPLEGSSYEQYF; CDR3nt: TGTGCCAGCAGTTTATGGTCCTCCCCCCTTGAAGGGAGCTCCTACGAGCAGTACTTC
abundance: -; d_gene: -; v_gene: TRBV6-2/TRBV6-3; j_gene: TRBJ1-3; CDR3aa: CASSYFGTLLTGNTIYF; CDR3nt: TGTGCCAGCAGTTACTTCGGGACACTACTTACTGGAAACACCATATATTTT
abundance: -; d_gene: -; v_gene: TRBV6-5; j_gene: TRBJ1-3; CDR3aa: CASSYHPSGPGNTIYF; CDR3nt: TGTGCCAGCAGTTACCACCCCTCGGGTCCTGGAAACACCATATATTTT
abundance: -; d_gene: -; v_gene: TRBV2; j_gene: TRBJ2-5; CDR3aa: CAMLSAEVGETQYF; CDR3nt: TGTGCCATGCTTAGCGCCGAGGTGGGAGAGACCCAGTACTTC
abundance: -; d_gene: TRBD1; v_gene: TRBV11-2; j_gene: TRBJ2-7; CDR3aa: CASSLAGTGAYEQYF; CDR3nt: TGTGCCAGCAGCTTGGCGGGGACAGGAGCCTACGAGCAGTACTTC
abundance: -; d_gene: -; v_gene: TRBV9; j_gene: TRBJ2-7; CDR3aa: CASSVSGSYEQYF; CDR3nt: TGTGCCAGCAGCGTATCCGGGAGCTACGAGCAGTACTTC
abundance: -; d_gene: TRBD2; v_gene: TRBV4-1; j_gene: TRBJ2-7; CDR3aa: CASSPFVSGKSPYEQYF; CDR3nt: TGCGCCAGCAGCCCCTTTGTTAGCGGGAAGTCCCCCTACGAGCAGTACTTC
abundance: -; d_gene: -; v_gene: TRBV30; j_gene: TRBJ1-3; CDR3aa: CAWSRGIWTGNTIYF; CDR3nt: TGTGCCTGGAGTCGAGGGATCTGGACTGGAAACACCATATATTTT
abundance: few; d_gene: -; v_gene: TRBV11-2; j_gene: TRBJ2-2; CDR3aa: CASRHQGTDTGELFF; CDR3nt: TGTGCCAGCAGACATCAGGGTACGGACACCGGGGAGCTGTTTTTT
abundance: -; d_gene: TRBD1; v_gene: TRBV5-1; j_gene: TRBJ2-1; CDR3aa: CASSFRQGTYNEQFF; CDR3nt: TGCGCCAGCAGCTTTCGACAGGGGACCTACAATGAGCAGTTCTTC
abundance: -; d_gene: -; v_gene: TRBV19; j_gene: TRBJ2-2; CDR3aa: CASTWRDPYGGELFF; CDR3nt: TGTGCCAGTACCTGGCGGGACCCCTACGGCGGGGAGCTGTTTTTT
abundance: few; d_gene: TRBD2; v_gene: TRBV6-5; j_gene: TRBJ2-1; CDR3aa: CASKIPSGRAYEQFF; CDR3nt: TGTGCCAGCAAGATACCCAGCGGGAGGGCGTATGAGCAGTTCTTC
abundance: -; d_gene: -; v_gene: TRBV21-1; j_gene: TRBJ2-2; CDR3aa: CASSKGGLGGELFF; CDR3nt: TGTGCCAGCAGCAAAGGGGGCTTGGGCGGGGAGCTGTTTTTT
abundance: -; d_gene: TRBD2; v_gene: TRBV4-1; j_gene: TRBJ2-2; CDR3aa: CASSALAGGGNTGELFF; CDR3nt: TGCGCCAGCAGCGCGCTAGCGGGAGGGGGGAACACCGGGGAGCTGTTTTTT
abundance: -; d_gene: -; v_gene: TRBV21-1; j_gene: TRBJ1-3; CDR3aa: CASGGPGNTIYF; CDR3nt: TGTGCCAGCGGAGGCCCCGGAAACACCATATATTTT
abundance: -; d_gene: -; v_gene: TRBV5-6; j_gene: TRBJ1-4; CDR3aa: CASSFTRRGGRANEKLFF; CDR3nt: TGTGCCAGCAGCTTCACCCGGCGGGGGGGGAGAGCGAATGAAAAACTGTTTTTT
abundance: -; d_gene: -; v_gene: TRBV5-6; j_gene: TRBJ2-7; CDR3aa: CASSLGHSYEQYF; CDR3nt: TGTGCCAGCAGCCTCGGACACTCCTACGAGCAGTACTTC
abundance: -; d_gene: TRBD2; v_gene: TRBV7-9; j_gene: TRBJ2-7; CDR3aa: CASSRLGLAVYEQYF; CDR3nt: TGTGCCAGCAGTCGACTGGGACTAGCGGTTTACGAGCAGTACTTC
abundance: -; d_gene: -; v_gene: TRBV19; j_gene: TRBJ1-6; CDR3aa: CASSRGQPHWPLHF; CDR3nt: TGTGCCAGTAGTCGTGGACAGCCTCATTGGCCCCTCCACTTT
abundance: -; d_gene: TRBD2; v_gene: TRBV7-8; j_gene: TRBJ2-5; CDR3aa: CASSLGVAGGLDF; CDR3nt: TGTGCCAGCAGCTTAGGAGTAGCGGGAGGACTTGACTTC
abundance: -; d_gene: -; v_gene: TRBV18; j_gene: TRBJ2-7; CDR3aa: CASSPNTAREQYF; CDR3nt: TGTGCCAGCTCACCCAATACAGCTCGGGAGCAGTACTTC
abundance: -; d_gene: -; v_gene: TRBV13; j_gene: TRBJ1-2; CDR3aa: CASSLGVERLTNYGYTF; CDR3nt: TGTGCCAGCAGCTTAGGCGTGGAGCGGCTAACTAACTATGGCTACACCTTC
abundance: -; d_gene: -; v_gene: TRBV11-3; j_gene: TRBJ2-7; CDR3aa: CASSLVGWDTQEGAYEQYF; CDR3nt: TGTGCCAGCAGCTTAGTAGGTTGGGACACCCAAGAAGGAGCCTACGAGCAGTACTTC
abundance: -; d_gene: -; v_gene: TRBV5-1; j_gene: TRBJ1-1; CDR3aa: CASSASGRNTEAFF; CDR3nt: TGCGCCAGCAGCGCATCCGGGAGGAACACTGAAGCTTTCTTT